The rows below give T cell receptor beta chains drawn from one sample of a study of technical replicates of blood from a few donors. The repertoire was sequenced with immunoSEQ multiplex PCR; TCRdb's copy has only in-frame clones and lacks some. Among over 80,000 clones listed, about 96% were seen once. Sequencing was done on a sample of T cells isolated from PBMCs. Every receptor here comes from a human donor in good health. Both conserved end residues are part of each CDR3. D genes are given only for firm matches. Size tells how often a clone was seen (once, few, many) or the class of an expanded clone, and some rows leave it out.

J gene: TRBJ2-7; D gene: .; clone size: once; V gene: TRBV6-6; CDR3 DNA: TGTGCCAGCAGTTCCACGGGGGAGACCAGATCCTACGAGCAGTACTTC; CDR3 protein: CASSSTGETRSYEQYF
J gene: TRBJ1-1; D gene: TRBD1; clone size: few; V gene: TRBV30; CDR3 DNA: TGTGCCTGGTCGGACAGGGTTTCCAGTGAAGCTTTCTTT; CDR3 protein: CAWSDRVSSEAFF
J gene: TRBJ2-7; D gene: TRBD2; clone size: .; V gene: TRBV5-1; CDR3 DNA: TGCGCCAGCAGCCCCCATCTAGCGGGGAACACGGGCTACGAGCAGTACTTC; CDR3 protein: CASSPHLAGNTGYEQYF
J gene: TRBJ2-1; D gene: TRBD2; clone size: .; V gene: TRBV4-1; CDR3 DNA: TGCGCCAGCAGCCCGGGACTAGCAGGCAATGAGCAGTTCTTC; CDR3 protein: CASSPGLAGNEQFF
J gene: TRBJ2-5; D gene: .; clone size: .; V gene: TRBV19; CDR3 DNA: TGTGCCAGTAGTATGGCCATGGTAGAGACCCAGTACTTC; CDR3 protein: CASSMAMVETQYF
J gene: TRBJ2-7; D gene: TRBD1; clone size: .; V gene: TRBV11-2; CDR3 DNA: TGTGCCAGCAGCTTAGGATTCGGGACAGGGACCTACGAGCAGTACTTC; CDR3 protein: CASSLGFGTGTYEQYF
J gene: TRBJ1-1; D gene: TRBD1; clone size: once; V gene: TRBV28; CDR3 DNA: TGTGCCAGCAGTTTAGGGACAGGGGATAAGAACACTGAAGCTTTCTTT; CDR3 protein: CASSLGTGDKNTEAFF
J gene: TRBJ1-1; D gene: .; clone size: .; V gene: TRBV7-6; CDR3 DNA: TGTGCCAGCAGCTTAGGTCGGACAGAGAACACTGAAGCTTTCTTT; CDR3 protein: CASSLGRTENTEAFF
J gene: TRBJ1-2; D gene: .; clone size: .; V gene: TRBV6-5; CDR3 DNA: TGTGCCAGCTCTATTAGGCAGGGTGGTGATGGCTACACCTTC; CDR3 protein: CASSIRQGGDGYTF
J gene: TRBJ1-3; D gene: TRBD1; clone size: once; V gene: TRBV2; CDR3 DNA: TGTGCCAGGAGGGGGCTGGGAAACACCATATATTTT; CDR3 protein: CARRGLGNTIYF
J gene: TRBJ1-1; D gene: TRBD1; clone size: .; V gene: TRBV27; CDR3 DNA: TGTGCCAGCAGTACCGGGACAGGGGCCATGGAATCTGAAGCTTTCTTT; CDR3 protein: CASSTGTGAMESEAFF
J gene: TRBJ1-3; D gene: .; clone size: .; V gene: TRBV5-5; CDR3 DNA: TGTGCCAGCAGCTTGACAGATTCTGGAAACACCATATATTTT; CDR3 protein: CASSLTDSGNTIYF
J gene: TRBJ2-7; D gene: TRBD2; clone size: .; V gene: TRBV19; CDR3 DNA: TGTGCCAGTAGTAAGCGGGAGGGCGGGTCCTACGAGCAGTACTTC; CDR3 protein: CASSKREGGSYEQYF
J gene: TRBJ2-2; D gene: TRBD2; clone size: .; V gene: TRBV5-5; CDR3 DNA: TGTGCCAGCAGCCCTACGACTAGCGGGAGGTCCACCGGGGAGCTGTTTTTT; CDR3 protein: CASSPTTSGRSTGELFF
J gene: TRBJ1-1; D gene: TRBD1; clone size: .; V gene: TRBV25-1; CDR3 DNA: TGTGCCAGCAGTGGGACAGGGGGCTTATCTGAAGCTTTCTTT; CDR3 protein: CASSGTGGLSEAFF
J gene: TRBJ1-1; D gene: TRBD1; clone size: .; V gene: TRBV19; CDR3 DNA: TGTGCCAGTAGCCCGGGGACAGGCCTTGAAGCTTTCTTT; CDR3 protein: CASSPGTGLEAFF
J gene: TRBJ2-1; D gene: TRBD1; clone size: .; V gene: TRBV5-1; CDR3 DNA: TGCGCCAGCAGCACCGGACAGGGGGCTGGAGATGAGCAGTTCTTC; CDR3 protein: CASSTGQGAGDEQFF
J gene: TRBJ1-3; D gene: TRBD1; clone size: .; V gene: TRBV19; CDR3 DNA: TGTGCCAGTAGTATTGGGACAGTAGGAAACACCATATATTTT; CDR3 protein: CASSIGTVGNTIYF
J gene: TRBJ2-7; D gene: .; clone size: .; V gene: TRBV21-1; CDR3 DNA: TGTGCCAGCAGGGACAGGTGGGGCGAGCAGTACTTC; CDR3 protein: CASRDRWGEQYF
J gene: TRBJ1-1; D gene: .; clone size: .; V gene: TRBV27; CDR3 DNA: TGTGCCAGCAGTTTAGGGGGGGCAGGTGAAGCTTTCTTT; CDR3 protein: CASSLGGAGEAFF
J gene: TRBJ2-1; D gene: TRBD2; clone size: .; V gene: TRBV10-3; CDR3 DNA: TGTGCCATCACCCGACTAGCGGGAGTACCCTACAATGAGCAGTTCTTC; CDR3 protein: CAITRLAGVPYNEQFF
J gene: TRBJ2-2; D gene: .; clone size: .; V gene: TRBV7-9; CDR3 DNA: TGTGCCAGCGGTCCAAGAGGGCGGAGTAACACCGGGGAGCTGTTTTTT; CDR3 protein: CASGPRGRSNTGELFF
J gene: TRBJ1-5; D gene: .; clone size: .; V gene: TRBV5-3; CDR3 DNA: TGTGCCAGAAGCTTGGGGAGGGGACCGGTTACGCCCCAGCATTTT; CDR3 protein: CARSLGRGPVTPQHF
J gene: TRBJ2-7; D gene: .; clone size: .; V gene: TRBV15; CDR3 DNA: TGTGCCACCAATAGCGGAGGACGTTACGAGCAGTACTTC; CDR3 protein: CATNSGGRYEQYF
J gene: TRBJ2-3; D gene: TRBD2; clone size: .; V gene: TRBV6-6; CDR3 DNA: TGTGCCAGCAGTTACTCGGAGCGGGAGGTCACAGATACGCAGTATTTT; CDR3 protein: CASSYSEREVTDTQYF
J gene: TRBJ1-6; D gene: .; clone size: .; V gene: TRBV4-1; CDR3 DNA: TGCGCCAGCAGCCAAGAGAGTTGGAGCTCCTATAATTCACCCCTCCACTTT; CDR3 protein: CASSQESWSSYNSPLHF
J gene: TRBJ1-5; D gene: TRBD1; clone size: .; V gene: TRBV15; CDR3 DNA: TGTGCCACCAGGAGGGGGACAGGGGGCTCTCAGCCCCAGCATTTT; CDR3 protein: CATRRGTGGSQPQHF
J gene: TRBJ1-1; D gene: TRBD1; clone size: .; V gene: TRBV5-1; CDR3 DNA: TGCGCCAGCAGCTACACAGGGGGCGGGGACACTGAAGCTTTCTTT; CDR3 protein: CASSYTGGGDTEAFF
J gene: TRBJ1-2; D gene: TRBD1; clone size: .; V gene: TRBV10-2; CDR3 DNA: TGCGCCAGCAGTGAGTCGGTGGACAGGTATGGCTACACCTTC; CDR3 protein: CASSESVDRYGYTF
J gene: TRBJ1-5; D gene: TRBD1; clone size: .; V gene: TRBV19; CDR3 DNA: TGTGCCAGTATCCGAGACAGGGTAAGCAATCAGCCCCAGCATTTT; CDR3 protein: CASIRDRVSNQPQHF
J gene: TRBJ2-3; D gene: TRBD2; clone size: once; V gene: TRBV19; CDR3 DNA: TGTGCCAGTAGATCCTTCAGCGCGGGAGAGTGGTCAGATACGCAGTATTTT; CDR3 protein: CASRSFSAGEWSDTQYF
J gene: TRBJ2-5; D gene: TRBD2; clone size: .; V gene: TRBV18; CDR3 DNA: TGTGCCAGCTCACCAGTTCTAGCGGGAGTCGGAGAGACCCAGTACTTC; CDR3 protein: CASSPVLAGVGETQYF
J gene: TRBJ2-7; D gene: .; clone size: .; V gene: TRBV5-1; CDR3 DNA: TGCGCCAGCAGCTTGCGGGGGGCCATCGAGCAGTACTTC; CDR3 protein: CASSLRGAIEQYF
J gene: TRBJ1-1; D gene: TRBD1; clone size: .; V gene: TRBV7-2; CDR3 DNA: TGTGCCAGCAGCACCAGAAGGGGACAGACACCGGGGGCCACTGAAGCTTTCTTT; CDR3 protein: CASSTRRGQTPGATEAFF
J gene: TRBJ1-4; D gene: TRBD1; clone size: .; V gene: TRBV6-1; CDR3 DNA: TGTGCCACGAAACAGGGGAATGAAAAACTGTTTTTT; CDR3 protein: CATKQGNEKLFF
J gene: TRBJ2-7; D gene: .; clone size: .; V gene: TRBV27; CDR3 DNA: TGTGCCAGCAGTTTAGGGGCGGGGAAGTACGAGCAGTACTTC; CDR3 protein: CASSLGAGKYEQYF
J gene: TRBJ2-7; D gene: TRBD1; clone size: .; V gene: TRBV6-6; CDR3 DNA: TGTGCCAGCAGTATGACGACAGGGCTCTACGAGCAGTACTTC; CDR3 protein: CASSMTTGLYEQYF
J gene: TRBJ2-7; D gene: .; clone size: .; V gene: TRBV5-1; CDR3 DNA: TGCGCCAGCAGCTTGGGGACTGCTCATTACGAGCAGTACTTC; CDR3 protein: CASSLGTAHYEQYF
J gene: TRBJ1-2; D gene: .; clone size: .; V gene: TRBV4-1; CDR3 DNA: TGCGCCAGCAGCCCCCCCCCTAGCGAGGGCTATGGCTACACCTTC; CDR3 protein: CASSPPPSEGYGYTF
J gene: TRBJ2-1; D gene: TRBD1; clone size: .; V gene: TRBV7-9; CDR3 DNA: TGTGCCAGCAGCTTAGGGGGGGGGACAGGGTCCTCCTACAATGAGCAGTTCTTC; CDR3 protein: CASSLGGGTGSSYNEQFF
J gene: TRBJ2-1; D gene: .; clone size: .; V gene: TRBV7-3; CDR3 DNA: TGTGCCAGCAGCCCCCCGGACACCTACAATGAGCAGTTCTTC; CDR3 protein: CASSPPDTYNEQFF
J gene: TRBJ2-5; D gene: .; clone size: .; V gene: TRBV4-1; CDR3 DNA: TGCGCCAGCGGCCGGGGCCCCCAAGAGACCCAGTACTTC; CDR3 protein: CASGRGPQETQYF
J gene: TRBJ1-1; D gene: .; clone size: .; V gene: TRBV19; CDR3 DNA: TGTGCCAGTACCCTTCGGGGATTTGAAGCTTTCTTT; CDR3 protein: CASTLRGFEAFF
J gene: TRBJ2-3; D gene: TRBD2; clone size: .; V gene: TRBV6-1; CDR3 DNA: TGTGCCAGCAGTGTACCAGCGGGAGCAGATACGCAGTATTTT; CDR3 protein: CASSVPAGADTQYF
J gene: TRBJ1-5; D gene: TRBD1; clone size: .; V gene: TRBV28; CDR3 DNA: TGTGCCAGCAAGACCCAGGGGGCCAATTCTCAGCCCCAGCATTTT; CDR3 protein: CASKTQGANSQPQHF
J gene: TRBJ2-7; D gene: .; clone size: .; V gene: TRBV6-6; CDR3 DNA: TGTGCCAGCCGTAACTACGAGCAGTACTTC; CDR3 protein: CASRNYEQYF
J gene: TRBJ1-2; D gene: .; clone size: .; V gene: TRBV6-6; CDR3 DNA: TGTGCCAGCAGTTATTCCAGGGAAATCTATGGCTACACCTTC; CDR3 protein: CASSYSREIYGYTF
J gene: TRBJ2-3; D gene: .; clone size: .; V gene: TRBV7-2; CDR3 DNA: TGTGCCAGCAGCTTAAATCCAGGGGGGTATACGCAGTATTTT; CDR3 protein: CASSLNPGGYTQYF
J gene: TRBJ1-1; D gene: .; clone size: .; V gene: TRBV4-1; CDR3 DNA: TGCGCCAGCAGCCAAGCTCGGAGGGGAGACACTGAAGCTTTCTTT; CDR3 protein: CASSQARRGDTEAFF
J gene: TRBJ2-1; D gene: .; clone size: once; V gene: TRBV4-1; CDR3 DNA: TGCGCCAGCAGCCAAGGGAATTTAGCGTACAATGAGCAGTTCTTC; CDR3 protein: CASSQGNLAYNEQFF